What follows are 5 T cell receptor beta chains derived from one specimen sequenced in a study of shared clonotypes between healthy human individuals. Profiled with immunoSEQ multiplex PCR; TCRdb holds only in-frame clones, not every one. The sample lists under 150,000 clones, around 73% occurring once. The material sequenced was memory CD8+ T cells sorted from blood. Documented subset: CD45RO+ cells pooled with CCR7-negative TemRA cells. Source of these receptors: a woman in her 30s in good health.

The CDR3 DNA reads as TGCGCCAGCAGCCCGCCCTCAGCGGATCATTCCTACGAGCAGTACTTC. It translates to CASSPPSADHSYEQYF. The V gene is TRBV5-1, the J gene TRBJ2-7, with D perhaps matching TRBD2 (5 bases). Germline V gives CDR1 SGHRS, CDR2 YFSETQ. This CDR3 comprises 16 residues. Between the trimmed V and J ends, which lost 4 bases and 1 base, there was a span of 18 bases.

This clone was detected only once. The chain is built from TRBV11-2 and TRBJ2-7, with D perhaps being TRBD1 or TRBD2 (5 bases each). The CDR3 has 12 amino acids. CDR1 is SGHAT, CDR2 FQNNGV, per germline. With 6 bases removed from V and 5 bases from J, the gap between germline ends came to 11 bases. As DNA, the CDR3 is TGTGCCAGCAGGAGCGAGGGGAACGAGCAGTACTTC. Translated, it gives CASRSEGNEQYF.

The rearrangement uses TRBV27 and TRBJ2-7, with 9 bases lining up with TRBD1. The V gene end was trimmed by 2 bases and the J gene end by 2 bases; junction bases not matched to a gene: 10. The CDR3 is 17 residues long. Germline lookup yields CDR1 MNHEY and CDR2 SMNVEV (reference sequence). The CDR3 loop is CASSLTWEQGATYEQYF. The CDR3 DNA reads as TGTGCCAGCAGTTTAACTTGGGAACAGGGGGCAACCTACGAGCAGTACTTC.

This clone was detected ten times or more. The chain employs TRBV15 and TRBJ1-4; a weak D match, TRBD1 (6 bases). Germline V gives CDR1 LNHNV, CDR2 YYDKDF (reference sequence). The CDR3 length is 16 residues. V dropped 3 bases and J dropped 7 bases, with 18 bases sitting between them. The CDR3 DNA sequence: TGTGCCACCAGCAGGGTGAGGGGCCAGGGGAGTGAAAAACTGTTTTTT. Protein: CATSRVRGQGSEKLFF.

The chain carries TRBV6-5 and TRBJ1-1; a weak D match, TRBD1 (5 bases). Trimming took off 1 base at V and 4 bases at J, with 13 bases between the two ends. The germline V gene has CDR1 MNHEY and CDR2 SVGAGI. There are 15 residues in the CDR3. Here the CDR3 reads CASSYWGTGATEAFF. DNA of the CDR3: TGTGCCAGCAGTTACTGGGGTACAGGAGCCACTGAAGCTTTCTTT.